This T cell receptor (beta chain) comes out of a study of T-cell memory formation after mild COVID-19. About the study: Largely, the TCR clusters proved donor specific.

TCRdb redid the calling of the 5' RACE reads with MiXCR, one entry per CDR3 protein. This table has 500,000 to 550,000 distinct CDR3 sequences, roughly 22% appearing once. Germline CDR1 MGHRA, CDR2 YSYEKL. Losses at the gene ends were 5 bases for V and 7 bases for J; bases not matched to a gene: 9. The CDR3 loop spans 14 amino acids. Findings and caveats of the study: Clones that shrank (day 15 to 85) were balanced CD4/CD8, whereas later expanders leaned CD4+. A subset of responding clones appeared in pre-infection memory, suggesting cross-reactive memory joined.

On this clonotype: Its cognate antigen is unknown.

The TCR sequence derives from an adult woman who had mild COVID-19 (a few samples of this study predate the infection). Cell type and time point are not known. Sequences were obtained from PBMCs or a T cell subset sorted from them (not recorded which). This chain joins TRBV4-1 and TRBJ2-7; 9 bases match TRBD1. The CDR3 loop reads CASSNPGQGTEQYF. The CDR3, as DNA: TGCGCCAGCAGCAATCCGGGACAGGGTACAGAGCAGTACTTC.